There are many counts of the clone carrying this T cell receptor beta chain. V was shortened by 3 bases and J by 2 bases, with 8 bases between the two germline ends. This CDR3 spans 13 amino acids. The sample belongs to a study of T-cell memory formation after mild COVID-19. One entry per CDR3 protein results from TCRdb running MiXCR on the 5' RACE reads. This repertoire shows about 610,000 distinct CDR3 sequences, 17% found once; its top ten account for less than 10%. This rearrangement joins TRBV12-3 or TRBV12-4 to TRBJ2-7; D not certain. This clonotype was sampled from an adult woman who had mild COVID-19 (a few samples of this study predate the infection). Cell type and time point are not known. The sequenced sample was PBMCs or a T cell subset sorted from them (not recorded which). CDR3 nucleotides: TGTGCCAGCAGTTTGGTTGGCACCTACGAGCAGTACTTC. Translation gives CASSLVGTYEQYF.